The source of this T cell receptor beta chain is a study of tumor and adjacent non-tumor tissue in lung cancer. At the level of the study: Aged about 30 to 76 years, patients included more than nine men and about 5 women with stage I to III disease. Some 4.1 million productive TCRbeta reads were obtained per sample on average. Study outcomes and limitations: Tumor repertoires had a smaller top 100 clone share than normal lung. Significantly higher TCR diversity was found in tumor than normal lung.

The library came from three nested PCR rounds adapted from ARM-PCR protocols. TCRdb used MiXCR to reprocess the multiplex PCR reads, holding one entry per CDR3 protein. This sample yields about 120,000 distinct CDR3 sequences, of which about 66% are seen a single time; 9.5% to 15% belongs to the top ten. RNA was extracted from bulk tissue without any cell sorting. The germline CDR1 and CDR2 sequences are SGHDT and YYEEEE. This CDR3 contains 15 residues. J lost 9 bases, V lost 2 bases, and 7 bases had no gene match. This clonotype was counted a few times. Its antigen is currently unknown. The clonotype was recovered from a man aged 30 to 45 with non-small cell lung cancer. This rearrangement joins TRBV5-6 to TRBJ1-6; 8 bases align to TRBD1. Source material: lung tumor tissue. The CDR3 here is CASSFRGPSVSPLHF. CDR3 nucleotide sequence: TGTGCCAGCAGCTTCAGGGGGCCTAGTGTTTCACCCCTCCACTTT.